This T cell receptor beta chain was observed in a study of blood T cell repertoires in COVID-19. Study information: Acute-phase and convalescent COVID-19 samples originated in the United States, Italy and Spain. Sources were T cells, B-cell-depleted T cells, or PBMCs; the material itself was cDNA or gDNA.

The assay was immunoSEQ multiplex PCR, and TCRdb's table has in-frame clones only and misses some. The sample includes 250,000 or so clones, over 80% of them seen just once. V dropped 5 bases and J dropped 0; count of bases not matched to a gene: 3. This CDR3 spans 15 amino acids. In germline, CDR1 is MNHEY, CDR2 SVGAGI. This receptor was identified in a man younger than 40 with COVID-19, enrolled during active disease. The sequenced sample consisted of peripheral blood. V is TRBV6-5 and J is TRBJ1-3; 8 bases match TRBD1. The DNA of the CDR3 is TGTGCCAGCAGTACCACAGGGGGCTCTGGAAACACCATATATTTT. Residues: CASSTTGGSGNTIYF.